One and the same sample provided the 29 T cell receptor beta chains below, sequenced in a study of PD-L1 blockade in urothelial cancer. The time point: pretreatment peripheral blood. Generated by immunoSEQ multiplex PCR, the TCRdb table keeps only in-frame clones and is missing some. The profile covers approximately 32,000 clones, with roughly four fifths appearing a single time and 6.5% to 8.5% taken by the ten largest. The sequencing here drew on PBMCs, taken around atezolizumab (anti-PD-L1) treatment. Every receptor here comes from a man aged 55-75 years with urothelial cancer.

The V call is TRBV5-6, the J call TRBJ1-3; a weak D match, TRBD1 (5 bases). With 1 base removed from V and 2 bases from J, the gap between germline ends came to 13 bases. Germline V gene lookup returns CDR1 SGHDT and CDR2 YYEEEE. This CDR3 has 16 residues. The CDR3 here is CASSLLGAKAGNTIYF. As DNA, the CDR3 is TGTGCCAGCAGCTTGTTAGGGGCGAAGGCTGGAAACACCATATATTTT.

The V gene is TRBV6-1, the J gene TRBJ2-7; 9 bases match TRBD1. Unmatched junction bases numbered 2, after V lost 4 bases and J lost 4 bases. Germline V gene data show CDR1 as MNHNS and CDR2 as SASEGT. The CDR3 sequence is 13 residues long. The CDR3 spells CASSADRGYEQYF. The CDR3 nucleotides are TGTGCCAGCAGTGCGGACAGGGGTTACGAGCAGTACTTC.

This clone was counted between two and nine times. This chain connects TRBV7-8 to TRBJ1-5; D is unclear. The germline CDR1 and CDR2 sequences are SGHVS and FQNEAQ. The ends were cut back, 5 bases at V and 3 bases at J, with 8 bases in the middle. CDR3 size: 13 residues. The CDR3 region has the DNA TGTGCCAGCAGCCCCAATTTCAATCAGCCCCAGCATTTT. Amino acids: CASSPNFNQPQHF. Supplemented by reference TRBV7-8 and TRBJ1-5, the full variable domain reads GAGVSQSPRYKVAKRGQDVALRCDPISGHVSLFWYQQALGQGPEFLTYFQNEAQLDKSGLPSDRFFAERPEGSVSTLKIQRTQQEDSAVYLCASSPNFNQPQHFGDGTRLSIL.

This chain connects TRBV9 to TRBJ2-1; possibly TRBD1 for D (5 bases). CDR1 SGDLS and CDR2 YYNGEE come from the germline V gene. V was pared by 0 bases and J by 10 bases, with 11 bases between. This CDR3 is built from 13 residues. The CDR3 nucleotides read TGTGCCAGCAGCGTAGAAGGGGTTGGGGAGCAGTTCTTC. It is translated as CASSVEGVGEQFF.

The V gene is TRBV19, the J gene TRBJ2-1, with D perhaps TRBD2 (6 bases). The CDR3 spans 14 residues. V was clipped by 6 bases and J by 4 bases, with 13 bases between them. Germline lookup yields CDR1 LNHDA and CDR2 SQIVND (reference sequence). The CDR3 here is CASSQLAGYNEQFF. Written as DNA, the CDR3 is TGTGCCAGTAGCCAACTCGCGGGGTACAATGAGCAGTTCTTC.

The chain has TRBV13 and TRBJ2-7; TRBD2 matches at 10 bases. J was trimmed by 5 bases and V by 2 bases; bases with no gene match: 9. The CDR3 has 16 amino acids. CDR1 and CDR2 (germline): PRHDT, FYEKMQ (reference sequence). The CDR3 DNA sequence: TGTGCCAGCAGCTTACCCTTAACTAGCGGGGCCAACGAGCAGTACTTC. Amino acid sequence: CASSLPLTSGANEQYF. Drawing the rest from reference TRBV13 and TRBJ2-7, the complete variable domain is AAGVIQSPRHLIKEKRETATLKCYPIPRHDTVYWYQQGPGQDPQFLISFYEKMQSDKGSIPDRFSAQQFSDYHSELNMSSLELGDSALYFCASSLPLTSGANEQYFGPGTRLTVT.

J is TRBJ2-3 and V is TRBV5-4; the D gene is possibly TRBD2 (5 bases). The germline CDR1 and CDR2 sequences are SGHNT and YYREEE (reference sequence). The CDR3 is 16 residues long. V shed 0 bases and J shed 2 bases, with 13 bases lying between them. The CDR3 coding sequence is TGTGCCAGCAGCTTGGTTGGGCGAGGGTACACAGATACGCAGTATTTT. This gives the protein CASSLVGRGYTDTQYF.

The V gene is TRBV5-6, the J gene TRBJ2-5, with TRBD1 matching 8 bases. This CDR3 region has 15 residues. V lost 1 base, J lost 2 bases, and 4 bases stayed unmatched. Germline CDR1 SGHDT, CDR2 YYEEEE. The CDR3: CASSLIGTGQETQYF. The CDR3 coding sequence is TGTGCCAGCAGCTTGATCGGGACAGGTCAAGAGACCCAGTACTTC.

The chain recombines TRBV7-7 with TRBJ2-2, with D maybe TRBD2 (6 bases). The CDR3 spans 16 residues. Germline V gene sequence: CDR1 SSHAT, CDR2 FNYEAQ (reference sequence). V lost 5 bases to trimming and J lost 4 bases, with 17 bases between them. CDR3 protein: CASSPIAGRLTGELFF. Written as DNA, the CDR3 is TGTGCCAGCAGCCCGATTGCGGGGAGACTCACCGGGGAGCTGTTTTTT.

CDR3 DNA: TGTGCCAGCAGCACGGACAGGGTTGAAAAACTGTTTTTT. Its protein product is CASSTDRVEKLFF. The gene calls are TRBV5-4 and TRBJ1-4; 8 bases are a match to TRBD1. V shed 4 bases and J 7 bases; nucleotides not matched to a gene: 3. The length of the CDR3 is 13 residues. Germline CDR1 SGHNT, CDR2 YYREEE (reference sequence). Drawing the rest from reference TRBV5-4 and TRBJ1-4, the complete variable domain is ETGVTQSPTHLIKTRGQQVTLRCSSQSGHNTVSWYQQALGQGPQFIFQYYREEENGRGNFPPRFSGLQFPNYSSELNVNALELDDSALYLCASSTDRVEKLFFGSGTQLSVL.

The V call is TRBV18, the J call TRBJ2-5; tentative D call: TRBD1 (6 bases). The ends were cut back, 0 bases at V and 5 bases at J, with 13 bases in the middle. Germline V lookup: CDR1 KGHSH, CDR2 LQKENI. This CDR3 has 15 residues. CDR3 in amino acids: CASSPPAGDRETQYF. The CDR3 region has the DNA TGTGCCAGCTCACCACCAGCAGGGGATCGGGAGACCCAGTACTTC.

This clone is a singleton in its sample. The chain carries TRBV5-4 and TRBJ2-5; TRBD2 matches at 12 bases. The CDR3 sequence is 17 residues long. After removal of 0 bases from V and 4 bases from J, the junction contained 7 bases not matched to a gene. CDR1 is SGHNT and CDR2 is YYREEE in the germline V gene (reference sequence). Here the CDR3 DNA reads TGTGCCAGCAGCTTGGTTGCTAGCGGGGGGGCCGGAGAGACCCAGTACTTC. Amino acid sequence: CASSLVASGGAGETQYF.

This clone has just a few counts. This rearrangement joins TRBV4-1 to TRBJ1-5, with D hard to call. Per germline, CDR1 MGHRA and CDR2 YSYEKL. Trimming removed 0 bases from V and 7 bases from J, with 13 bases in between. The CDR3 runs 15 residues. CDR3 DNA sequence: TGCGCCAGCAGCCAAGATTGGTCCAGGATCCAGCCCCAGCATTTT. It encodes CASSQDWSRIQPQHF.

This clone is a singleton in its sample. The rearrangement joins TRBV5-1 to TRBJ2-1, with 9 bases matching TRBD2. This CDR3 region has 15 residues. The ends lost 0 bases at V and 5 bases at J; junction bases unmatched: 3. CDR1 and CDR2 from the germline V gene are SGHRS and YFSETQ. The CDR3 is CASSLGLAGNNEQFF. The DNA for the CDR3 is TGCGCCAGCAGCTTGGGCCTAGCGGGGAACAATGAGCAGTTCTTC.

J is TRBJ1-2 and V is TRBV30, with D unresolved. This CDR3 contains 13 residues. V lost 0 bases and J 5 bases, leaving 10 bases between the germline ends. Germline-derived CDR1 and CDR2 are GTSNPN and SVGIG (reference sequence). CDR3 in amino acids: CAWSVLAAYGYTF. In nucleotides, the CDR3 is TGTGCCTGGAGTGTACTAGCGGCTTATGGCTACACCTTC.

The chain carries TRBV21-1 and TRBJ2-6; the D call in the table, TRBD1, was not verified against the DNA. TRBV21-1 is a recognized pseudogene. The CDR3 sequence is 18 residues long. In DNA, the CDR3 is TGTGCCAGCAGCACCCCGACAGTTTTAATCTCTGGGGCCAACGTCCTGACTTTC. Residues: CASSTPTVLISGANVLTF.

The chain has TRBV4-2 and TRBJ1-5; 7 bases fit TRBD1. CDR1 LGHNA and CDR2 YNFKEQ come from the germline V gene. The CDR3 totals 15 residues. V lost 3 bases, J lost 2 bases, and 4 bases stayed unmatched. CDR3 DNA sequence: TGTGCCAGCAGCCAGACCGGGACAGGCAATCAGCCCCAGCATTTT. It translates to CASSQTGTGNQPQHF.

The chain's CDR3 is CASSAGQDATYEQYF. As DNA, the CDR3 is TGTGCCAGCAGCGCCGGACAGGATGCTACCTACGAGCAGTACTTC. This chain links TRBV7-8 with TRBJ2-7, with 7 bases that match TRBD1. V trimming: 5 bases; J trimming: 2 bases; junction bases outside the gene matches: 9. CDR1 SGHVS and CDR2 FQNEAQ come from the germline V gene. The CDR3 has 15 residues.

J is TRBJ1-6 and V is TRBV11-2; a weak D match, TRBD1 (6 bases). The CDR3 sequence is 15 residues long. Germline CDR1 is SGHAT and CDR2 is FQNNGV. V lost 5 bases to trimming and J lost 7 bases, with 15 bases between them. The CDR3 bases are TGTGCCAGCAGCACCCTTAGGGGGAAGAATTCACCCCTCCACTTT. Amino acids: CASSTLRGKNSPLHF.

V and J are TRBV4-1 and TRBJ2-5, with D perhaps TRBD2 (6 bases). Trimming shortened V by 4 bases and J by 2 bases, and 14 bases separated the two germline ends. The CDR3 consists of 15 residues. Germline loops: CDR1 MGHRA, CDR2 YSYEKL. The CDR3 sequence is CASSRSRDLQETQYF. CDR3 bases: TGCGCCAGCAGCCGATCGCGGGATTTACAAGAGACCCAGTACTTC.

The rearrangement links TRBV19 to TRBJ2-3; 7 bases fit TRBD2. The germline gives CDR1 LNHDA, CDR2 SQIVND (reference sequence). The V gene end was trimmed by 10 bases and the J gene end by 0 bases; junction bases not matched to a gene: 7. This CDR3 has 14 amino acids. CDR3 sequence (DNA): TGTGCCACTGGAGTGGGGGGGAGCACAGATACGCAGTATTTT. It yields the protein CATGVGGSTDTQYF.

This clone has just a few counts. The chain recombines TRBV19 with TRBJ1-2; TRBD1 matches 7 bases. Germline CDR1 is LNHDA and CDR2 is SQIVND (reference sequence). The CDR3 totals 16 residues. V was pared by 3 bases and J by 0 bases, with 7 bases of the junction left unmatched. CDR3 sequence reads: CASSIGGQNANYGYTF. The DNA of the CDR3 is TGTGCCAGTAGTATCGGGGGACAGAATGCTAACTATGGCTACACCTTC.

The genes are TRBV4-1 and TRBJ2-7; 7 bases fit TRBD1. This CDR3 is 15 amino acids long. Germline CDR1 is MGHRA and CDR2 is YSYEKL. V dropped 1 base and J dropped 0; count of bases not matched to a gene: 3. The CDR3 here is CASSQGQGSSYEQYF. Here the CDR3 DNA reads TGCGCCAGCAGCCAAGGACAGGGCAGCTCCTACGAGCAGTACTTC.

V and J are TRBV7-2 and TRBJ1-5; no reliable D call. The CDR3 spans 13 residues. CDR1 is SGHTA, CDR2 FQGNSA, per germline. Between the trimmed V and J ends, which lost 2 bases and 7 bases, there was a span of 9 bases. CDR3 amino acids: CASSLFIGQPQHF. The DNA for the CDR3 is TGTGCCAGCAGCTTATTTATCGGGCAGCCCCAGCATTTT.

The chain has TRBV2 and TRBJ2-5; maybe TRBD2 (5 bases). Germline V gene sequence: CDR1 SNHLY, CDR2 FYNNEI. The CDR3 contains 12 residues. The DNA for the CDR3 is TGTGCTACGACGGGGTGGGAAGAGACCCAGTACTTC. Encoded protein: CATTGWEETQYF.

V is TRBV19 and J is TRBJ2-5, with 7 bases matching TRBD1. V lost 5 bases and J lost 5; bases outside the gene matches: 11. Germline CDR1 is LNHDA and CDR2 is SQIVND (reference sequence). This CDR3 has 15 amino acids. The DNA of the CDR3 is TGTGCCAGTAGTCCTAGAAACAGGGGTTTGGAGACCCAGTACTTC. This translates into CASSPRNRGLETQYF.

CDR3: CASSDRSGGSNQPQHF. The DNA of the CDR3 is TGTGCCAGCAGCGATCGAAGCGGGGGAAGCAATCAGCCCCAGCATTTT. The V gene is TRBV27, the J gene TRBJ1-5, with a possible D match to TRBD1 (5 bases). V lost 6 bases, J lost 1 base, and 16 bases lay in between. CDR1 is MNHEY, CDR2 SMNVEV, per germline (reference sequence). The CDR3 spans 16 residues.

V usage is TRBV5-1 and J usage is TRBJ1-1; a possible D gene is TRBD1 (5 bases). CDR3 length: 13 amino acids. V was pared by 5 bases and J by 3 bases, with 11 bases between. CDR1 and CDR2 from the germline V gene are SGHRS and YFSETQ. CDR3 nucleotide sequence: TGCGCCAGCAGGGAAGGGACTGACACTGAAGCTTTCTTT. Its protein product is CASREGTDTEAFF. The full variable domain, completed using reference TRBV5-1 and TRBJ1-1, is KAGVTQTPRYLIKTRGQQVTLSCSPISGHRSVSWYQQTPGQGLQFLFEYFSETQRNKGNFPGRFSGRQFSNSRSEMNVSTLELGDSALYLCASREGTDTEAFFGQGTRLTVV.

In its sample, this clone was seen a few times. The rearrangement uses TRBV6-1 and TRBJ1-6; no reliable D call. Germline V gives CDR1 MNHNS, CDR2 SASEGT. V lost 1 base and J 0 bases, leaving 7 bases between the germline ends. The CDR3 covers 16 residues. This chain's CDR3 is CASSEVVSSYNSPLHF. The CDR3 DNA reads TGTGCCAGCAGTGAAGTAGTTAGCTCCTATAATTCACCCCTCCACTTT.